This T cell receptor (beta chain) originates from a study of regulatory T cells in long-lasting Graves disease. The TCR beta library used iRepertoire HTBI primers with Arm-PCR amplification of CDR3. Each CDR3 protein is one row after TCRdb ran MiXCR on the multiplex PCR reads. The data show about 400,000 distinct CDR3 sequences, with less than 25% seen just once and less than 25% held by the top ten. Trimming removed 3 bases at V and 1 base at J, with 17 bases between. Germline V gene lookup returns CDR1 SGHKS and CDR2 YYEKEE (reference sequence). The CDR3 totals 16 residues. Time point specified: persistent/refractory GD, antithyroid drugs over 5 years with positive TRAb. Construction of the TCR library relied on RNA isolated from PBMCs.

The starting material was peripheral blood mononuclear cells (PBMCs), obtained when the disease was refractory, from a patient treated with antithyroid drugs. J is TRBJ2-7 and V is TRBV5-5, with D perhaps being TRBD1 or TRBD2 (5 bases each). This clonotype was sampled from a female donor with Graves disease. CDR3 sequence: CASSSPGRPTSYEQYF. The CDR3 bases are TGTGCCAGCAGCTCGCCGGGACGGCCGACGTCCTACGAGCAGTACTTC.